The 18 T cell receptor beta chains below were found in one sample sequenced in a study of blood T cell repertoires in COVID-19. TCRdb keeps only in-frame clones here, not all; method: immunoSEQ multiplex PCR. The sample includes tens of thousands of clones, approximately 85% of them seen just once. Material: peripheral blood. These receptors were collected from a human donor in a cohort sampled during active COVID-19.

This clone has a handful of counts. The V and J genes are TRBV6-1 and TRBJ1-4, with 7 bases fitting TRBD1. CDR3 length: 15 amino acids. In germline, CDR1 is MNHNS, CDR2 SASEGT. The trim removed 1 base at V and 7 bases at J, leaving 6 bases unmatched. The CDR3 loop reads CASSEVGGRGEKLFF. Written as DNA, the CDR3 is TGTGCCAGCAGTGAAGTAGGGGGCCGAGGTGAAAAACTGTTTTTT.

The rearrangement uses TRBV5-5 and TRBJ2-7, with 7 bases matching TRBD1. CDR1 SGHKS and CDR2 YYEKEE come from the germline V gene (reference sequence). The ends lost 3 bases at V and 6 bases at J; junction bases unmatched: 9. The CDR3 runs 14 residues. The DNA of the CDR3 is TGTGCCAGCAGCTCGACAGGGTATGGGGGCGAGCAGTACTTC. Protein: CASSSTGYGGEQYF.

This clone was detected only once. The rearrangement joins TRBV7-9 to TRBJ1-4; possible D gene TRBD1, 5 bases. CDR1 and CDR2 from the germline V gene are SEHNR and FQNEAQ (reference sequence). The germline V and J ends were trimmed by 5 bases and 6 bases, with 10 bases remaining between them. The CDR3 length is 13 residues. The CDR3 protein is CASSGHTDEKLFF. CDR3 DNA: TGTGCCAGCAGCGGACATACGGATGAAAAACTGTTTTTT.

This clone was recorded only once. The chain combines TRBV9 with TRBJ1-4; 8 nucleotides align to TRBD1. Germline V gene sequence: CDR1 SGDLS, CDR2 YYNGEE. Germline trimming cut 2 bases from V and 8 bases from J; bases unmatched to any gene: 8. The CDR3 is 15 residues long. CDR3 sequence reads: CASSVQTGAGEKLFF. CDR3 DNA: TGTGCCAGCAGCGTTCAGACAGGGGCCGGGGAAAAACTGTTTTTT.

The chain carries TRBV5-1 and TRBJ2-5, with D tentatively TRBD2 (6 bases). This CDR3 contains 16 residues. Deletions cut 4 bases from V and 5 bases from J, with 21 bases between. Germline V gene sequence: CDR1 SGHRS, CDR2 YFSETQ. The chain's CDR3 is CASSLSGRGREETQYF. The CDR3 DNA sequence: TGCGCCAGCAGCCTTTCGGGCCGGGGGAGAGAGGAGACCCAGTACTTC.

The rearrangement links TRBV28 to TRBJ2-3; 8 bases fit TRBD2. Unmatched junction bases numbered 12, after V lost 6 bases and J lost 4 bases. The CDR3 spans 16 residues. CDR1 is MDHEN, CDR2 SYDVKM, per germline. CDR3 protein: CASRRGTRGVADTQYF. The CDR3 bases are TGTGCCAGCAGGCGAGGGACTAGGGGGGTGGCAGATACGCAGTATTTT. Complete variable domain (other parts from reference TRBV28 and TRBJ2-3): DVKVTQSSRYLVKRTGEKVFLECVQDMDHENMFWYRQDPGLGLRLIYFSYDVKMKEKGDIPEGYSVSREKKERFSLILESASTNQTSMYLCASRRGTRGVADTQYFGPGTRLTVL.

CDR3 coding DNA: TGTGCCAGCAGCCCGATTGGGAGAGTGGCTGGAAACACCATATATTTT. Translated: CASSPIGRVAGNTIYF. The gene calls are TRBV9 and TRBJ1-3; D uncertain. Germline V gene sequence: CDR1 SGDLS, CDR2 YYNGEE. This CDR3 is 16 amino acids long. V was shortened by 4 bases and J by 2 bases, with 16 bases between the two germline ends. Supplemented by reference TRBV9 and TRBJ1-3, the full variable domain reads DSGVTQTPKHLITATGQRVTLRCSPRSGDLSVYWYQQSLDQGLQFLIQYYNGEERAKGNILERFSAQQFPDLHSELNLSSLELGDSALYFCASSPIGRVAGNTIYFGEGSWLTVV.

This clone has a handful of counts. This chain links TRBV6-6 with TRBJ1-1; D not resolved. The V and J ends lost 2 bases and 0 bases respectively, with 7 bases between them. Looked up from germline, CDR1 is MNHNY and CDR2 is SVGAGI (reference sequence). This CDR3 is 14 amino acids long. In DNA, the CDR3 is TGTGCCAGCAGTTACGCTGAGATGAACACTGAAGCTTTCTTT. Translating gives CASSYAEMNTEAFF.

This sequence joins TRBV20-1 and TRBJ2-3; TRBD2 matches 11 bases. Looked up from germline, CDR1 is DFQATT and CDR2 is SNEGSKA (reference sequence). Germline trimming cut 3 bases from V and 2 bases from J; bases unmatched to any gene: 4. The CDR3 loop spans 15 amino acids. CDR3 region: CSASPSGGITDTQYF. The CDR3 DNA is TGCAGTGCTAGTCCTAGCGGGGGGATCACAGATACGCAGTATTTT.

In its sample, this clone was seen a few times. The chain carries TRBV9 and TRBJ2-7, with TRBD1 identical over 8 bases. Per germline, CDR1 SGDLS and CDR2 YYNGEE. The CDR3 extends over 16 amino acids. J was trimmed by 5 bases and V by 0 bases; bases with no gene match: 10. The CDR3 bases are TGTGCCAGCAGCGTAGCTTCGGACAGGGCCATCAACGAGCAGTACTTC. As protein: CASSVASDRAINEQYF. Full variable domain (outside the CDR3, taken from reference TRBV9 and TRBJ2-7): DSGVTQTPKHLITATGQRVTLRCSPRSGDLSVYWYQQSLDQGLQFLIQYYNGEERAKGNILERFSAQQFPDLHSELNLSSLELGDSALYFCASSVASDRAINEQYFGPGTRLTVT.

The V and J genes are TRBV14 and TRBJ1-2; D might be TRBD1 (5 bases). V dropped 4 bases and J dropped 4 bases, with 13 bases sitting between them. CDR3 length: 14 amino acids. The V gene's germline CDR1 is SGHDN and CDR2 FVKESK. The CDR3 here is CASSPRGIRYGYTF. For the CDR3, the DNA is TGTGCCAGCAGCCCCCGGGGGATTCGCTATGGCTACACCTTC.

V gene TRBV28 combines with J gene TRBJ1-5; 12 bases fit TRBD1. V was pared by 6 bases and J by 7 bases, with 13 bases of the junction left unmatched. CDR3 length: 17 amino acids. Germline lookup yields CDR1 MDHEN and CDR2 SYDVKM. The CDR3 sequence is CASSRNLGQGASQPQHF. For the CDR3, the DNA is TGTGCCAGCAGCCGGAACTTGGGACAGGGGGCGAGCCAGCCCCAGCATTTT.

This clone occurred a few times. The chain uses TRBV28 and TRBJ2-7, with 7 nucleotides matching TRBD2. This CDR3 is 14 amino acids long. V shed 7 bases and J 0 bases; nucleotides not matched to a gene: 6. Per germline, CDR1 MDHEN and CDR2 SYDVKM. The chain's CDR3 is CASILGGSSYEQYF. As DNA, the CDR3 is TGTGCCAGCATCCTGGGGGGGTCCTCCTACGAGCAGTACTTC.

J is TRBJ2-3 and V is TRBV2, with D possibly being TRBD2 (7 bases). Trimming cost V 4 bases and J 4 bases, with 12 bases left between them. The CDR3 is 14 residues long. Germline V CDR1 and CDR2: SNHLY, FYNNEI. This CDR3 is CASSGGRGADTQYF. The CDR3 DNA sequence: TGTGCCAGCAGTGGGGGGAGGGGGGCAGATACGCAGTATTTT.

CDR3 DNA sequence: TGCAGCGTGGCGGGGGAGGCAGCGGACATTCAGTACTTC. Protein sequence: CSVAGEAADIQYF. This chain connects TRBV29-1 to TRBJ2-4, with 7 bases fitting TRBD2. Germline V gene data show CDR1 as SQVTM and CDR2 as ANQGSEA. The CDR3 spans 13 residues. After removal of 6 bases from V and 8 bases from J, the junction contained 10 bases not matched to a gene. Supplemented by reference TRBV29-1 and TRBJ2-4, the full variable domain reads SAVISQKPSRDICQRGTSLTIQCQVDSQVTMMFWYRQQPGQSLTLIATANQGSEATYESGFVIDKFPISRPNLTFSTLTVSNMSPEDSSIYLCSVAGEAADIQYFGAGTRLSVL.

The J gene is TRBJ2-2, the V gene TRBV19; 7 nucleotides align to TRBD1. Trimming removed 10 bases from V and 6 bases from J; junction bases left unmatched: 11. This CDR3 is 14 amino acids long. Per the germline V gene, CDR1 is LNHDA and CDR2 is SQIVND (reference sequence). For the CDR3, the DNA is TGTGCCACCCAGGGAGACAGGGACCCCGGGGAGCTGTTTTTT. Its protein product is CATQGDRDPGELFF. The variable domain in full, with the rest retrieved from reference TRBV19 and TRBJ2-2, is DGGITQSPKYLFRKEGQNVTLSCEQNLNHDAMYWYRQDPGQGLRLIYYSQIVNDFQKGDIAEGYSVSREKKESFPLTVTSAQKNPTAFYLCATQGDRDPGELFFGEGSRLTVL.

A single count supports this clone. The gene calls are TRBV5-5 and TRBJ1-5; D may be TRBD1 (5 bases). The CDR3 is 14 residues long. Germline CDR1 and CDR2: SGHKS and YYEKEE (reference sequence). V dropped 0 bases and J dropped 3 bases, with 7 bases sitting between them. CDR3 sequence: CASSLDRLNQPQHF. For the CDR3, the DNA is TGTGCCAGCAGCTTGGACAGGCTCAATCAGCCCCAGCATTTT.

The chain has TRBV11-2 and TRBJ2-2, with D unclear. V was trimmed by 5 bases and J by 1 base, leaving 11 bases between them. Germline V lookup: CDR1 SGHAT, CDR2 FQNNGV. CDR3 size: 15 residues. The CDR3 here is CASSPRLGNTGELFF. CDR3 sequence (DNA): TGTGCCAGCAGCCCCCGGCTAGGGAACACCGGGGAGCTGTTTTTT.